These 22 T cell receptor beta chains originate from one sample sequenced in a study of blood T cell repertoires in COVID-19. The protocol was immunoSEQ multiplex PCR, while the TCRdb copy is restricted to in-frame clones and leaves out a portion. The sample consists of around 62,000 clones, approximately 93% of them appearing once. The sequencing sample was made of peripheral blood. These receptors all stem from a man in his 70s with active COVID-19.

The chain employs TRBV4-3 and TRBJ1-2, with D hard to call. Germline CDR1 is LGHNA and CDR2 is YSLEER. This CDR3 comprises 14 residues. V was pared by 1 base and J by 4 bases, with 10 bases between. The chain's CDR3 is CASSQGGLGYGYTF. CDR3 in DNA: TGCGCCAGCAGCCAAGGTGGACTTGGCTATGGCTACACCTTC.

This clone was seen only once. This chain joins TRBV18 and TRBJ2-5, with D perhaps TRBD1 (7 bases). Trimming took 3 bases from V and 5 from J, leaving 10 bases between them. The CDR3 is made up of 13 amino acids. CDR1 is KGHSH, CDR2 LQKENI, per germline. The CDR3 spells CASSPGGQETQYF. The DNA for the CDR3 is TGTGCCAGCTCACCGGGGGGACAGGAGACCCAGTACTTC.

Only one count was recorded for this clone. The genes are TRBV6-5 and TRBJ2-1, with TRBD2 identical over 7 bases. V lost 0 bases and J lost 0; bases outside the gene matches: 2. The germline V gene encodes CDR1 MNHEY and CDR2 SVGAGI. The CDR3 sequence is 16 residues long. CDR3 protein: CASSYSLADSYNEQFF. The CDR3 DNA reads TGTGCCAGCAGTTACTCGCTAGCGGACTCCTACAATGAGCAGTTCTTC.

V gene TRBV5-1 combines with J gene TRBJ2-1; 8 bases fit TRBD1. J lost 6 bases, V lost 7 bases, and 9 bases had no gene match. Germline V gene data show CDR1 as SGHRS and CDR2 as YFSETQ. This CDR3 region has 14 residues. As DNA, the CDR3 is TGCGCCAGCCACCCCGGACAGGGACCCAATGAGCAGTTCTTC. Translation: CASHPGQGPNEQFF.

V usage is TRBV5-4 and J usage is TRBJ1-1, with TRBD1 identical over 7 bases. The V gene end was trimmed by 4 bases and the J gene end by 6 bases; junction bases not matched to a gene: 9. CDR1 is SGHNT and CDR2 is YYREEE in the germline V gene (reference sequence). CDR3 size: 14 residues. CDR3 sequence (DNA): TGTGCCAGCAGCCAGAAGACAGGGCTGGCTGAAGCTTTCTTT. The encoded protein is CASSQKTGLAEAFF.

The J gene is TRBJ2-2, the V gene TRBV5-4, with 15 bases that match TRBD2. Germline CDR1 SGHNT, CDR2 YYREEE (reference sequence). V was pared by 3 bases and J by 6 bases, with 0 bases of the junction left unmatched. CDR3 length: 15 residues. The CDR3 loop is CASSWTSGGAGELFF. For the CDR3, the DNA is TGTGCCAGCAGCTGGACTAGCGGGGGGGCCGGGGAGCTGTTTTTT.

The chain joins TRBV6-4 to TRBJ2-1; D uncertain. V gave up 6 bases and J gave up 4 bases, with 10 bases separating them. The CDR3 runs to 13 residues. Per the germline V gene, CDR1 is MRHNA and CDR2 is SNTAGT. The CDR3 loop is CASSLWAYNEQFF. The CDR3 region has the DNA TGTGCCAGCAGCCTGTGGGCGTACAATGAGCAGTTCTTC.

This clone was observed once. One end of the junction varies from germline; a read error may be responsible. V is TRBV3-1 (or the pseudogene TRBV3-2) and J is TRBJ2-1; D unresolved. The germline V gene encodes CDR1 LGHDT and CDR2 YNNKEL (reference sequence). This CDR3 contains 15 residues. CDR3 sequence reads: CASSSAGPSDNEQFF. The CDR3 DNA follows: TGTGCCAGCAGCTCAGCAGGTCCCTCCGACAATGAGCAGTTCTTC.

The rearrangement joins TRBV7-8 to TRBJ1-4; the match to TRBD1 covers 7 bases. CDR3 length: 15 residues. Germline V CDR1 and CDR2: SGHVS, FQNEAQ. The V segment lost 3 bases and the J segment 5 bases; nucleotides outside the gene matches: 6. The CDR3, as DNA: TGTGCCAGCAGCTTTGCGGGACAGACGAATGAAAAACTGTTTTTT. Translated: CASSFAGQTNEKLFF.

The gene calls are TRBV13 and TRBJ2-5; TRBD2 matches 11 bases. The germline V gene has CDR1 PRHDT and CDR2 FYEKMQ (reference sequence). CDR3 length: 16 residues. The V segment lost 5 bases and the J segment 6 bases; nucleotides outside the gene matches: 11. CDR3 nucleotide sequence: TGTGCCAGCAGCCCCGTTAGCGGGGGGGCCGGGAAGACCCAGTACTTC. Translating gives CASSPVSGGAGKTQYF. The variable domain in full, with the rest retrieved from reference TRBV13 and TRBJ2-5, is AAGVIQSPRHLIKEKRETATLKCYPIPRHDTVYWYQQGPGQDPQFLISFYEKMQSDKGSIPDRFSAQQFSDYHSELNMSSLELGDSALYFCASSPVSGGAGKTQYFGPGTRLLVL.

This sequence joins TRBV3-1 (or the pseudogene TRBV3-2) and TRBJ2-3; tentative D call: TRBD2 (6 bases). The CDR3 loop spans 17 amino acids. CDR1 and CDR2 from the germline V gene are LGHDT and YNNKEL (reference sequence). With 2 bases removed from V and 6 bases from J, the gap between germline ends came to 21 bases. CDR3 in DNA: TGTGCCAGCAGCCAACATCAGACTAGATTACAATCTGATACGCAGTATTTT. It encodes CASSQHQTRLQSDTQYF.

The chain uses TRBV9 and TRBJ1-5; maybe TRBD1 (5 bases). V was clipped by 1 base and J by 5 bases, with 13 bases between them. This CDR3 is built from 15 residues. CDR1 is SGDLS, CDR2 YYNGEE, per germline. The CDR3, as DNA: TGTGCCAGCAGCGTAACGGGGGGTACCCATCAGCCCCAGCATTTT. It translates to CASSVTGGTHQPQHF. Full variable domain (missing parts from reference TRBV9 and TRBJ1-5): DSGVTQTPKHLITATGQRVTLRCSPRSGDLSVYWYQQSLDQGLQFLIQYYNGEERAKGNILERFSAQQFPDLHSELNLSSLELGDSALYFCASSVTGGTHQPQHFGDGTRLSIL.

The V and J genes are TRBV9 and TRBJ1-2; possible D gene TRBD1, 6 bases. The V gene lost 4 bases and the J gene lost 5 bases, with 12 bases spanning the gap. CDR3 length: 13 amino acids. Germline CDR1 reads SGDLS; CDR2 reads YYNGEE. CDR3 sequence reads: CASSRTGTYGYTF. As DNA, the CDR3 is TGTGCCAGCAGCAGAACAGGGACGTATGGCTACACCTTC. Complete variable domain (other parts from reference TRBV9 and TRBJ1-2): DSGVTQTPKHLITATGQRVTLRCSPRSGDLSVYWYQQSLDQGLQFLIQYYNGEERAKGNILERFSAQQFPDLHSELNLSSLELGDSALYFCASSRTGTYGYTFGSGTRLTVV.

J is TRBJ2-3 and V is TRBV6-5, with 10 bases matching TRBD2. CDR1 is MNHEY and CDR2 is SVGAGI in the germline V gene. With V trimmed by 5 bases and J by 3 bases, 2 bases remained unmatched. The CDR3 totals 14 residues. CDR3 region: CASSSGGATDTQYF. In nucleotides, the CDR3 is TGTGCCAGCAGTAGCGGGGGGGCAACAGATACGCAGTATTTT.

The chain combines TRBV5-1 with TRBJ1-1, with 10 nucleotides matching TRBD1. Per the germline V gene, CDR1 is SGHRS and CDR2 is YFSETQ. After removal of 4 bases from V and 6 bases from J, the junction contained 6 bases not matched to a gene. The CDR3 is 14 residues long. CDR3 DNA: TGCGCCAGCAGCCAGGGACAGGGGCATCCTGAAGCTTTCTTT. Translated, it gives CASSQGQGHPEAFF.

The CDR3 DNA reads TGTGCCAGCAGCTTGATGTCGGGGGGGCCTCGGGAGCAGTTCTTC. Translating gives CASSLMSGGPREQFF. The chain recombines TRBV5-6 with TRBJ2-1, with 8 bases that match TRBD2. In germline, CDR1 is SGHDT, CDR2 YYEEEE. This CDR3 has 15 residues. V was clipped by 1 base and J by 10 bases; unmatched bases: 10.

Only one count was recorded for this clone. The genes are TRBV28 and TRBJ2-1; TRBD2 is a possible D gene (5 bases). CDR1 and CDR2 (germline): MDHEN, SYDVKM. CDR3 length: 14 amino acids. The germline V and J ends were trimmed by 6 bases and 6 bases, with 15 bases remaining between them. For the CDR3, the DNA is TGTGCCAGCAGCTCGCCCGGGGTCCGCAATGAGCAGTTCTTC. It yields the protein CASSSPGVRNEQFF.

V usage is TRBV7-6 and J usage is TRBJ1-3, with a possible D match to TRBD1 (5 bases). CDR1 SGHVS and CDR2 FNYEAQ come from the germline V gene. The CDR3 covers 15 residues. The V end lost 1 base, the J end lost 2 bases, and 9 bases lay between the germline ends. In DNA, the CDR3 is TGTGCCAGCAGCTTAGTCCAGGGCCCTGGAAACACCATATATTTT. Translated, it gives CASSLVQGPGNTIYF.

This clone was detected once. This chain uses TRBV7-9 with TRBJ2-3; TRBD2 agrees at 13 bases. Trimming took 5 bases from V and 0 from J; bases not matched to a gene: 8. CDR1 is SEHNR and CDR2 is FQNEAQ in the germline V gene (reference sequence). The CDR3 covers 18 residues. The CDR3 DNA follows: TGTGCCAGCAGCCTACTAGCGGGGGGGACCGCTAGCACAGATACGCAGTATTTT. It encodes CASSLLAGGTASTDTQYF.

The rearrangement uses TRBV3-1 (or the pseudogene TRBV3-2) and TRBJ1-4; 7 bases map to TRBD1. With V trimmed by 4 bases and J by 2 bases, 10 bases remained unmatched. The CDR3 contains 17 residues. Germline-derived CDR1 and CDR2 are LGHDT and YNNKEL (reference sequence). The CDR3 reads CASSRPNTGVTNEKLFF. In DNA, the CDR3 is TGTGCCAGCAGCCGGCCAAACACAGGGGTTACTAATGAAAAACTGTTTTTT.

The chain uses TRBV5-1 and TRBJ2-5; a possible D gene is TRBD1 (5 bases). The CDR3 extends over 16 amino acids. Per germline, CDR1 SGHRS and CDR2 YFSETQ. V gave up 0 bases and J gave up 1 base, with 13 bases separating them. For the CDR3, the DNA is TGCGCCAGCAGCTTGGGCGGACGGACATCCCAAGAGACCCAGTACTTC. It is translated as CASSLGGRTSQETQYF. Using reference TRBV5-1 and TRBJ2-5 for the parts outside the CDR3, the full variable domain is KAGVTQTPRYLIKTRGQQVTLSCSPISGHRSVSWYQQTPGQGLQFLFEYFSETQRNKGNFPGRFSGRQFSNSRSEMNVSTLELGDSALYLCASSLGGRTSQETQYFGPGTRLLVL.

The chain couples TRBV3-1 (or the pseudogene TRBV3-2) to TRBJ1-1; D not certain. The CDR3 totals 13 residues. Germline values: CDR1 LGHDT, CDR2 YNNKEL (reference sequence). The V and J ends lost 4 bases and 1 base respectively, with 7 bases between them. The CDR3 here is CASSPNSNTEAFF. The CDR3 DNA sequence: TGTGCCAGCAGCCCCAATTCGAACACTGAAGCTTTCTTT.